This T cell receptor beta chain was obtained from a study of technical replicates of blood from a few donors. Sequencing used immunoSEQ multiplex PCR; TCRdb keeps in-frame clones, though not all of them. The data show approximately 84,000 clones, roughly 98% seen once. V lost 4 bases, J lost 1 base, and 21 bases stayed unmatched. This CDR3 comprises 22 residues. The germline CDR1 and CDR2 sequences are LNHDA and SQIVND (reference sequence). The sequence came from a human donor in good health. V is TRBV19 and J is TRBJ2-7; the match to TRBD2 covers 14 bases. Sequenced sample: T cells isolated from PBMCs. The CDR3 loop is CASSNRDRGRLAGGPRSYEQYF. The CDR3 DNA reads as TGTGCCAGTAGTAACCGGGACAGGGGTCGACTAGCGGGAGGGCCCCGATCCTACGAGCAGTACTTC.